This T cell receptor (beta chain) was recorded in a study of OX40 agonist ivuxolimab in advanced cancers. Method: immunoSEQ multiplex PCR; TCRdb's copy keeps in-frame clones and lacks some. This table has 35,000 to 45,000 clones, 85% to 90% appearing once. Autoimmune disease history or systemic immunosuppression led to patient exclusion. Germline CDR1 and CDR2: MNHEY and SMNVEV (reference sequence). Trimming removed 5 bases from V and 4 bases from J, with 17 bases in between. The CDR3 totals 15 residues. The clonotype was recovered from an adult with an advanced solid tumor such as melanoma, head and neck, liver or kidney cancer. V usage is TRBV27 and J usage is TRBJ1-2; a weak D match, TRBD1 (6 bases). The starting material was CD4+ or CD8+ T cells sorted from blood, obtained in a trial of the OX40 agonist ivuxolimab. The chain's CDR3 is CASSSTGRVVYGYTF. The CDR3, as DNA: TGTGCCAGCAGTAGTACAGGGAGGGTGGTCTATGGCTACACCTTC.